Sequencing of this T cell receptor beta chain was carried out in a study of shared clonotypes between healthy human individuals (dated by TCRdb to about 2020). For the wider study: The cohort included a few men and a couple of women between 18 and 49 years of age. Each donor's leukapheresis produced roughly between roughly 0.9 and 8.9 billion PBMCs. Libraries were prepared and TCR repertoires were sequenced by different laboratories using diverse techniques, in order to increase sequencing depth and limit assay-specific biases. To estimate repertoire size and how much clonotype sharing occurs between individuals, the study deeply sequenced the blood TCR repertoires of five healthy adults. Per donor, three plates each were used for CD4 naive and CD4 memory, two for CD8 naive, and one for CD8 memory. What the study reported, not specific to this receptor: Compared with non-shared clonotypes, clonotypes shared by all four sorted-subset donors had higher generation probabilities. The genetic and exposure-history diversity represented was limited by the small number of donors. Larger estimated clonotype richness was generally found for naive subsets than for memory subsets. Sampling was restricted to blood, and TCR repertoires in tissues likely differ from the TCR repertoires found in blood. Pairwise subsampling led to the expectation that sequencing depth would affect the degree of clonotype sharing among donors. When several donors were compared, the shared fraction of clonotypes was roughly 5% for naive CD4, roughly 3.4% for naive CD8, 2.3% for memory CD4, and 0.4% for memory CD8. Rarefaction of sorted-subset datasets indicated incomplete sequencing despite the large sequencing depth.

Healthy HIV-negative adults with no recently reported acute infections or vaccinations were included as donors. Every donor was a Caucasian adult living in Nashville, Tennessee, USA. CD4+ T cells were enriched by magnetic negative selection, after which naive cells were positively selected on CD45RA and the negative fraction was taken as the memory subset. Blood was collected by leukapheresis, and PBMCs were isolated by Ficoll-Histopaque density gradient centrifugation and then cryopreserved in liquid nitrogen vapor phase. Analytical flow cytometry was used to check the purity and quantity of each magnetically sorted T cell population. Each sorted fraction had its genomic DNA isolated and then quantified by UV absorbance on a Nanodrop 2000c. V is pared back by 5 bases and J by 2 bases, with 13 bases lying between the germline termini. The CDR3 numbers 15 residues from cysteine through phenylalanine. The sequence is cut down to CDR3 DNA, 45 bases in frame from base 1. From the germline V gene, CDR1 is SGHTA and CDR2 is FQGNSA.

TCR CDR3 regions were amplified from genomic DNA by multiplex PCR using the deep immunoSEQ assay. Genomic DNA extracted from each cell subset was distributed evenly over all wells of several immunoSEQ 96-well plates, and each plate served as one replicate. Each replicate PCR for sorted subsets received about 210 ng genomic DNA, equal to roughly 30,000 T cell genomes. Purified libraries were measured with a Qubit 3.0 fluorometer, size-checked on a Bioanalyzer 2100, and measured again with the KAPA Library Quantification kit. Every immunoSEQ 96-well plate was sequenced on a separate single-read 150-cycle Illumina NextSeq 550 flow cell. Concerning the study's data processing: The immunoSEQ output contained only junctional sequences without quality scores, so filtering could not match that applied to full-length reads. To assign V/J genes and CDR3, sequences were annotated using PyIR, a Python wrapper for IgBLAST v1.9, with IMGT germline references. Any read was removed if the V/J assignment was weak (E-value above 1e-6), the CDR3 was missing, or the read contained stop codons, out-of-frame junctions, or ambiguous translated residues. A V3J clonotype was defined by an identical inferred V gene, J gene, and CDR3 amino acid sequence. To compute the percentage overlap between repertoires, the number of shared unique clonotypes was divided by the size of the smaller repertoire. Three approaches were used to assess repertoire richness: RTK rarefaction, the Chao1 estimator, and Recon v2.1 estimates of unobserved clonotypes. Generation probabilities for all TCRbeta clonotypes obtained by the gDNA method from a handful of donors were computed using OLGA. TCRdb obtained this table from immuneACCESS and retained in-frame rearrangements with V and J assigned. These tables miss some clones; where compared with another copy, unresolved V genes account for less than half of the shortfall, and the remainder is unexplained. Clone size and the V and J calls come from that table; the DNA yielded D and trimming. The sample has about a million clones on record, under 80% of them singletons. Around 1.5% of the sample is taken by the ten largest.

As to this clone: It lacks a known antigen. Within one base of it there is no much larger clone, and no base qualities were kept.

The receptor was derived from a man in his late teens or twenties in good health. The sequencing sample was made of memory CD4+ T cells sorted from blood. The cell subset or site label, read with the paper, signifies: CD45RA-negative fraction. The sequence links TRBV7-2 to TRBJ1-3, with the identity of the D gene unclear. The CDR3 region: CASSPNVLTGNTIYF. The DNA sequence follows: TGTGCCAGCAGCCCAAACGTGTTAACTGGAAACACCATATATTTT. The reference TRBV7-2 and TRBJ1-3 proteins fill in what lies around the CDR3, so the full variable domain reads GAGVSQSPSNKVTEKGKDVELRCDPISGHTALYWYRQSLGQGLEFLIYFQGNSAPDKSGLPSDRFSAERTGGSVSTLTIQRTQQEDSAVYLCASSPNVLTGNTIYFGEGSWLTVV.